The source of this TCR beta chain is a study of T cells in localized non-small cell lung cancer. A word on this clone: Its specificity is not known.

Unmatched junction bases numbered 2, after V lost 6 bases and J lost 0 bases. Germline V gene data show CDR1 as LNHDA and CDR2 as SQIVND (reference sequence). This CDR3 region has 14 residues. The data were produced by immunoSEQ multiplex PCR, yet TCRdb's version contains in-frame clones alone and is incomplete. The sample comprises about 3,000 clones, 20% to 25% of which are singletons, and around 10% rests with the top ten. Study-level findings and limits: As only one tumor region underwent sequencing, heterogeneity remains possible.

This TCR came from a female donor of 60 years or more with stage I lung adenocarcinoma. This specimen was lung tumor tissue, taken before any cancer treatment. The chain carries TRBV19 and TRBJ2-1; TRBD2 matches 7 bases. The CDR3 DNA reads TGTGCCAGTAGGGGCGGGAGCTCCTACAATGAGCAGTTCTTC. The encoded protein is CASRGGSSYNEQFF.